The 27 T cell receptor beta chains below were found in one sample sequenced in a study of T cells in Graves' hyperthyroidism and ophthalmopathy. Regions amplified from RNA transcripts were the TCR beta CDR3 regions. TCR CDR3 regions were first amplified by RT-PCR with HTBI primers. MiXCR, run by TCRdb on the multiplex PCR reads, gives a single entry per CDR3 protein. Of about 640,000 distinct CDR3 sequences listed, about 15% were seen once; the top ten hold roughly an eighth. Sequencing was done on a sample of blood. The receptors here all came from a woman between 50 and 59 years old with Graves' ophthalmopathy.

This clonotype was found many times. The rearrangement joins TRBV11-2 to TRBJ2-1; TRBD2 matches at 8 bases. The V gene end was trimmed by 3 bases and the J gene end by 8 bases; junction bases not matched to a gene: 6. Germline CDR1 SGHAT, CDR2 FQNNGV. The CDR3 sequence is 14 residues long. The CDR3 nucleotides read TGTGCCAGCAGCTTTTCCGGGAGGGTCGATGAGCAGTTCTTC. Its protein is CASSFSGRVDEQFF.

As to this clonotype: An end of the junction differs from the germline gene, which may be a read error. The chain links TRBV24-1 to TRBJ2-1; possibly TRBD2 for D (6 bases). The CDR3 is 13 residues long. CDR1 is KGHDR and CDR2 is SFDVKD in the germline V gene. The CDR3, as DNA: TGTGCCACCAGTGACAAGGACTACAATGAGCAGTCCTTC. Its translation is CATSDKDYNEQSF.

V is TRBV19 and J is TRBJ1-3; D ambiguous. The V end lost 4 bases, the J end lost 7 bases, and 14 bases lay between the germline ends. The CDR3 is made up of 14 amino acids. Germline-derived CDR1 and CDR2 are LNHDA and SQIVND (reference sequence). The DNA for the CDR3 is TGTGCCAGTAGTACAAAAATTGGCGGCAACACCATATATTTT. Protein: CASSTKIGGNTIYF. Drawing the rest from reference TRBV19 and TRBJ1-3, the complete variable domain is DGGITQSPKYLFRKEGQNVTLSCEQNLNHDAMYWYRQDPGQGLRLIYYSQIVNDFQKGDIAEGYSVSREKKESFPLTVTSAQKNPTAFYLCASSTKIGGNTIYFGEGSWLTVV.

This clonotype was found many times. The chain carries TRBV7-2 and TRBJ2-1, with TRBD2 identical over 8 bases. The CDR3 contains 14 residues. CDR1 and CDR2 (germline): SGHTA, FQGNSA. V dropped 3 bases and J dropped 9; count of bases not matched to a gene: 7. CDR3 nucleotides: TGTGCCAGCAGCTTCCCCAGCGGGAGAGTTGAGCAGTTCTTC. It specifies CASSFPSGRVEQFF.

This clonotype was observed at least ten times. V usage is TRBV5-1 and J usage is TRBJ2-4, with 9 positions matching TRBD2. Germline lookup yields CDR1 SGHRS and CDR2 YFSETQ. V trimming: 0 bases; J trimming: 2 bases; junction bases outside the gene matches: 3. This CDR3 spans 16 amino acids. CDR3 nucleotide sequence: TGCGCCAGCAGCTTGGTTGCGGGAGGGCCCAAAAACATTCAGTACTTC. Its translation: CASSLVAGGPKNIQYF.

The chain uses TRBV19 and TRBJ2-7, with D perhaps TRBD2 (6 bases). Germline V lookup: CDR1 LNHDA, CDR2 SQIVND (reference sequence). The CDR3 totals 14 residues. The V end lost 1 base, the J end lost 3 bases, and 10 bases lay between the germline ends. The CDR3 nucleotides read TGTGCCAGTAGTATAGGTGGCGGGATCTACGAGCAGTACTTC. This sequence encodes CASSIGGGIYEQYF.

This clonotype was counted ten times or more. This chain connects TRBV6-5 to TRBJ1-1; D unresolved. This CDR3 is built from 11 residues. The V gene lost 0 bases and the J gene lost 11 bases, with 7 bases spanning the gap. Germline V gene sequence: CDR1 MNHEY, CDR2 SVGAGI. This chain's CDR3 is CASSYSGRAFF. The CDR3 region has the DNA TGTGCCAGCAGTTACTCAGGGAGGGCTTTCTTT.

This clonotype occurred many times. The gene calls are TRBV7-2 and TRBJ1-2, with a possible D match to TRBD1 (6 bases). The germline V gene encodes CDR1 SGHTA and CDR2 FQGNSA. The CDR3 covers 15 residues. Deletions cut 0 bases from V and 4 bases from J, with 12 bases between. This chain's CDR3 is CASSLALQGFYGYTF. The CDR3 DNA follows: TGTGCCAGCAGCTTAGCTCTACAGGGATTCTATGGCTACACCTTC.

A few counts support this clonotype. This chain joins TRBV5-6 and TRBJ2-1; the match to TRBD2 covers 7 bases. V shed 0 bases, J shed 9 bases, and the junction held 12 bases outside the gene matches. Germline lookup yields CDR1 SGHDT and CDR2 YYEEEE. The CDR3 length is 16 residues. CDR3 nucleotide sequence: TGTGCCAGCAGCTTGGGGGGCGGGAGCGGAGTCATTGAGCAGTTCTTC. Amino acids: CASSLGGGSGVIEQFF.

This clonotype was seen ten or more times. The chain is built from TRBV19 and TRBJ2-1; 9 bases are shared with TRBD2. Germline trimming cut 3 bases from V and 4 bases from J; bases unmatched to any gene: 4. This CDR3 contains 15 residues. CDR1 and CDR2 from the germline V gene are LNHDA and SQIVND (reference sequence). This chain's CDR3 is CASSMEGLAYNEQFF. The DNA of the CDR3 is TGTGCCAGTAGTATGGAGGGACTAGCATACAATGAGCAGTTCTTC.

This clonotype was counted ten times or more. V gene TRBV11-2 combines with J gene TRBJ2-1; 7 nucleotides align to TRBD2. After removal of 8 bases from V and 4 bases from J, the junction contained 8 bases not matched to a gene. The CDR3 sequence is 14 residues long. CDR1 is SGHAT and CDR2 is FQNNGV in the germline V gene. CDR3 region: CASLPLAAYNEQFF. In nucleotides, the CDR3 is TGTGCCAGCCTTCCCCTAGCGGCGTACAATGAGCAGTTCTTC.

The sample holds many counts of this clonotype. The chain joins TRBV27 to TRBJ1-1; possible D gene TRBD1, 5 bases. In germline, CDR1 is MNHEY, CDR2 SMNVEV (reference sequence). The CDR3 extends over 16 amino acids. The V and J ends lost 5 bases and 1 base respectively, with 17 bases between them. CDR3 nucleotide sequence: TGTGCCAGCAGTCCCTTGGGGCAACGAAAGAACACTGAAGCTTTCTTT. It yields the protein CASSPLGQRKNTEAFF.

This clonotype was seen many times. The gene calls are TRBV2 and TRBJ2-7, with 9 bases matching TRBD1. J was trimmed by 5 bases and V by 6 bases; bases with no gene match: 11. Germline V gene sequence: CDR1 SNHLY, CDR2 FYNNEI. The length of the CDR3 is 15 residues. CDR3 coding DNA: TGTGCCAGCAGACCCCGGGACAGGGATTGGCACGAGCAGTACTTC. Protein: CASRPRDRDWHEQYF.

This clonotype was counted at least ten times. V gene TRBV27 combines with J gene TRBJ1-5, with D perhaps matching TRBD1 (6 bases). The CDR3 is 14 amino acids. V shed 8 bases and J shed 3 bases, with 14 bases lying between them. The germline CDR1 and CDR2 sequences are MNHEY and SMNVEV (reference sequence). The CDR3 DNA follows: TGTGCCAGCCAATACTCAGGGGACAATCAGCCCCAGCATTTT. Translation gives CASQYSGDNQPQHF.

Only a few counts were recorded for this clonotype. Germline and junction disagree at one end, which may indicate a read error. V and J are TRBV15 and TRBJ2-7; 9 positions agree with TRBD2. The CDR3 totals 15 residues. Germline V gene lookup returns CDR1 LNHNV and CDR2 YYDKDF (reference sequence). The CDR3 reads CTTSKLAGLSYEQYF. DNA of the CDR3: TGTACCACCAGCAAGCTAGCGGGGCTAAGCTACGAGCAGTACTTC.

This clonotype was detected many times. This chain uses TRBV10-3 with TRBJ1-5; D perhaps matches TRBD1 (5 bases). Germline CDR1 ENHRY, CDR2 SYGVKD. V was pared by 5 bases and J by 5 bases, with 16 bases between. CDR3 length equals 15 residues. The CDR3 here is CAISNRDGRYQPQHF. CDR3 sequence (DNA): TGTGCCATCAGTAACCGGGACGGGCGCTATCAGCCCCAGCATTTT.

This clonotype has ten or more counts. The chain carries TRBV30 and TRBJ1-4; D is unclear. The CDR3 extends over 18 amino acids. From germline, CDR1 is GTSNPN and CDR2 SVGIG (reference sequence). Between the trimmed V and J ends, which lost 3 bases and 3 bases, there was a span of 23 bases. CDR3 region: CAWSLHVRSRPSNEKLFF. The CDR3 DNA follows: TGTGCCTGGAGCCTACATGTCAGGAGCCGGCCCTCTAATGAAAAACTGTTTTTT.

The V and J genes are TRBV6-1 and TRBJ2-1; 13 bases are shared with TRBD2. The CDR3 runs 15 residues. Looked up from germline, CDR1 is MNHNS and CDR2 is SASEGT. Trimming at V came to 4 bases and at J to 9 bases, leaving 6 bases not matched to a gene. The CDR3 protein is CASSGPRTSGSEQFF. CDR3 DNA sequence: TGTGCCAGCAGTGGCCCTAGGACTAGCGGGAGTGAGCAGTTCTTC.

A remark on this clonotype: This could be a read error, since a much larger clone is one nucleotide away. This chain connects TRBV12-3 or TRBV12-4 to TRBJ2-1, with unresolved D. The CDR3 has 14 amino acids. The germline V and J ends were trimmed by 4 bases and 10 bases, with 17 bases remaining between them. DNA of the CDR3: TGTGCCAGCAGTTCCCCCCTGGCAGATCACGAGCAGTTCTTC. It encodes CASSSPLADHEQFF.

In its sample, this clonotype was seen many times. This rearrangement joins TRBV7-9 to TRBJ2-3; 13 bases align to TRBD2. Germline trimming cut 5 bases from V and 6 bases from J; bases unmatched to any gene: 8. The CDR3 extends over 16 amino acids. CDR1 is SEHNR, CDR2 FQNEAQ, per germline (reference sequence). CDR3 residues: CASSLGLAGVLDTQYF. CDR3 DNA: TGTGCCAGCAGCCTAGGACTAGCGGGAGTGTTGGATACGCAGTATTTT.

This clonotype was seen many times. The chain uses TRBV20-1 and TRBJ2-5; a weak D match, TRBD2 (7 bases). Germline CDR1 and CDR2: DFQATT and SNEGSKA (reference sequence). Trimming removed 3 bases from V and 7 bases from J, with 15 bases in between. The CDR3 loop spans 13 amino acids. The CDR3 DNA sequence: TGCAGTGCTAGGGACAGACTAGCTGGGACCCAGTACTTC. Protein sequence: CSARDRLAGTQYF.

This clonotype has just a few counts. The rearrangement links TRBV5-4 to TRBJ1-6; D may be TRBD1 (5 bases). Germline V lookup: CDR1 SGHNT, CDR2 YYREEE (reference sequence). The CDR3 loop spans 17 amino acids. Between the trimmed V and J ends, which lost 2 bases and 5 bases, there was a span of 17 bases. The CDR3 nucleotides read TGTGCCAGCAGCTTACGGACATCCCCCTTACATAATTCACCCCTCCACTTT. It translates to CASSLRTSPLHNSPLHF. The variable domain in full, completed from reference TRBV5-4 and TRBJ1-6, reads ETGVTQSPTHLIKTRGQQVTLRCSSQSGHNTVSWYQQALGQGPQFIFQYYREEENGRGNFPPRFSGLQFPNYSSELNVNALELDDSALYLCASSLRTSPLHNSPLHFGNGTRLTVT.

The sample holds many counts of this clonotype. The chain carries TRBV20-1 and TRBJ2-3, with a possible D match to TRBD2 (5 bases). Germline lookup yields CDR1 DFQATT and CDR2 SNEGSKA (reference sequence). The ends were cut back, 3 bases at V and 0 bases at J, with 19 bases in the middle. The CDR3 is 17 amino acids. The CDR3 sequence is CSARTPYGETSTDTQYF. The CDR3 nucleotides read TGCAGTGCTAGGACCCCCTATGGGGAGACTAGCACAGATACGCAGTATTTT.

The sample holds many counts of this clonotype. The chain uses TRBV3-1 and TRBJ2-7; 12 bases are shared with TRBD1. Germline CDR1 reads LGHDT; CDR2 reads YNNKEL (reference sequence). This CDR3 is built from 16 residues. The J segment lost 7 bases and the V segment lost 3 bases, leaving 10 bases of the junction unmatched. This CDR3 reads CASSQRGGQGAREQYF. CDR3 DNA sequence: TGTGCCAGCAGCCAGAGGGGGGGACAGGGGGCGCGAGAGCAGTACTTC.

This clonotype was seen a few times. The V gene is TRBV6-2 or TRBV6-3, the J gene TRBJ2-1; D unclear. This CDR3 spans 15 amino acids. V was shortened by 8 bases and J by 4 bases, with 18 bases between the two germline ends. The V gene's germline CDR1 is MNHEY and CDR2 SVGEGT. In DNA, the CDR3 is TGTGCCAGCTCTCGCGGTCCCCCGCCTTACAATGAGCAGTTCTTC. It yields the protein CASSRGPPPYNEQFF.

Many counts were recorded for this clonotype. The chain links TRBV9 to TRBJ2-7; 8 bases are shared with TRBD2. Germline V gene lookup returns CDR1 SGDLS and CDR2 YYNGEE. The CDR3 contains 14 residues. Germline trimming cut 3 bases from V and 5 bases from J; bases unmatched to any gene: 7. The CDR3 DNA is TGTGCCAGCAGCGCCACGACTAGCGCCCACGAGCAGTACTTC. Translation: CASSATTSAHEQYF.

This clonotype has more than one count but fewer than ten. The chain is built from TRBV5-1 and TRBJ2-7, with D tentatively TRBD2 (6 bases). Trimming removed 0 bases at V and 4 bases at J, with 14 bases between. This CDR3 comprises 15 residues. CDR1 and CDR2 (germline): SGHRS, YFSETQ. The CDR3 protein is CASSLEGRSTYEQYF. In nucleotides, the CDR3 is TGCGCCAGCAGCTTGGAAGGGAGGTCGACTTACGAGCAGTACTTC.